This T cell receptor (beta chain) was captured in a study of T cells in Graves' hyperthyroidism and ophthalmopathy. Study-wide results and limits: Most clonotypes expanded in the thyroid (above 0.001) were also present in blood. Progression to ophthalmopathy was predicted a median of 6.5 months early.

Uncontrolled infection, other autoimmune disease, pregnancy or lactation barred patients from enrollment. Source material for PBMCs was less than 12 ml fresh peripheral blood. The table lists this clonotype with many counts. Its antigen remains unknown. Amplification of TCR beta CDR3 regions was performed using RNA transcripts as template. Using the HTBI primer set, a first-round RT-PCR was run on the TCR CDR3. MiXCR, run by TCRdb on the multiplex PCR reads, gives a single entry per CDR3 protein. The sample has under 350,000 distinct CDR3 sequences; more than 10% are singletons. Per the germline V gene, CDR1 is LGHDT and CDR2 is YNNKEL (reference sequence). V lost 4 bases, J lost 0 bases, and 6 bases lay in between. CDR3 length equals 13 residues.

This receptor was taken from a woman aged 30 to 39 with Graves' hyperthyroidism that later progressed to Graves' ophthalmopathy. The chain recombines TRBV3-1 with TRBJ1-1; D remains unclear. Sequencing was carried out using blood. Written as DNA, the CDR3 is TGTGCCAGCAGCCCCAACCTGAACACTGAAGCTTTCTTT. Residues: CASSPNLNTEAFF.